The 20 T cell receptor beta chains below were found in one sample sequenced in a study of shared clonotypes between healthy human individuals. The assay was immunoSEQ multiplex PCR, and TCRdb's table has in-frame clones only and misses some. Found here are under 1,100,000 clones, under 80% of them singletons; the top ten hold over 1.3%. The sample comprised memory CD4+ T cells sorted from blood. Specified subset: CD45RA-negative fraction. These receptors were taken from a man aged 18 to 35 in good health.

V and J are TRBV5-4 and TRBJ2-3; 13 positions match TRBD2. CDR3 length: 19 residues. J lost 1 base, V lost 3 bases, and 11 bases had no gene match. The germline gives CDR1 SGHNT, CDR2 YYREEE (reference sequence). The CDR3 here is CASSSARLAGGPGTDTQYF. The CDR3 region has the DNA TGTGCCAGCAGCTCCGCCCGACTAGCGGGAGGCCCCGGCACAGATACGCAGTATTTT.

The chain has TRBV15 and TRBJ1-1, with D uncertain. Germline V gene data show CDR1 as LNHNV and CDR2 as YYDKDF (reference sequence). This CDR3 is built from 14 residues. Trimming cost V 4 bases and J 5 bases, with 14 bases left between them. The CDR3 nucleotides read TGTGCCACCAGCACGGACGTCCTCGGGACTGAAGCTTTCTTT. It codes for CATSTDVLGTEAFF.

This chain uses TRBV6-6 with TRBJ1-5; D is uncertain. V gave up 5 bases and J gave up 11 bases, with 16 bases separating them. Germline V gives CDR1 MNHNY, CDR2 SVGAGI (reference sequence). The CDR3 runs to 13 residues. Here the CDR3 reads CASSEIQRWTQHF. DNA for the CDR3: TGTGCCAGCAGTGAGATCCAGCGGTGGACCCAGCATTTT.

The V and J genes are TRBV10-1 and TRBJ2-1, with TRBD2 identical over 11 bases. Germline CDR1 is WNHNN and CDR2 is SYGVQD (reference sequence). V dropped 5 bases and J dropped 6; count of bases not matched to a gene: 0. CDR3 length equals 13 residues. The CDR3 DNA reads TGCGCCAGCAGTCTAGCGGGAGGCAATGAGCAGTTCTTC. Its protein is CASSLAGGNEQFF.

V usage is TRBV12-5 and J usage is TRBJ2-1, with a weak D call TRBD2 (6 bases). The V and J ends lost 2 bases and 10 bases respectively, with 15 bases between them. This CDR3 is built from 14 residues. The germline CDR1 and CDR2 sequences are LGHNT and FRNRAP. CDR3 sequence (DNA): TGTGCTAGTGGTTTGTATACCCGGGAGCCGGAGCAGTTCTTC. Residues: CASGLYTREPEQFF.

The chain couples TRBV30 to TRBJ2-4; a weak D match, TRBD2 (5 bases). Germline V gene lookup returns CDR1 GTSNPN and CDR2 SVGIG (reference sequence). Between the trimmed V and J ends, which lost 2 bases and 9 bases, there was a span of 11 bases. This CDR3 comprises 12 residues. DNA for the CDR3: TGTGCCTGGAGTCGAGGGAGCGGCATTCAGTACTTC. As protein: CAWSRGSGIQYF. The full variable domain, completed using reference TRBV30 and TRBJ2-4, is SQTIHQWPATLVQPVGSPLSLECTVEGTSNPNLYWYRQAAGRGLQLLFYSVGIGQISSEVPQNLSASRPQDRQFILSSKKLLLSDSGFYLCAWSRGSGIQYFGAGTRLSVL.

The rearrangement uses TRBV21-1 and TRBJ2-5; the DNA was not compared with TRBD1, the D call given in the table. TRBV21-1 represents a pseudogene. The CDR3 runs 13 residues. The CDR3 DNA follows: TGTGCCAGCACCCGGGACATTGCAGAGACCCAGTACTTC. It specifies CASTRDIAETQYF.

The chain joins TRBV7-2 to TRBJ2-7, with TRBD1 identical over 8 bases. V trimming: 2 bases; J trimming: 3 bases; junction bases outside the gene matches: 9. Germline CDR1 is SGHTA and CDR2 is FQGNSA. The CDR3 is made up of 16 amino acids. CDR3 in amino acids: CASSLQGRGRIYEQYF. The CDR3 DNA sequence: TGTGCCAGCAGCTTACAAGGCAGGGGGCGGATCTACGAGCAGTACTTC.

The chain recombines TRBV5-1 with TRBJ2-5, with 8 bases fitting TRBD2. Germline V gene lookup returns CDR1 SGHRS and CDR2 YFSETQ. Germline trimming cut 5 bases from V and 5 bases from J; bases unmatched to any gene: 11. The CDR3 length is 15 residues. The CDR3 sequence is CASRLTSVTRETQYF. The CDR3 DNA is TGCGCCAGCAGGTTGACTAGCGTGACGCGGGAGACCCAGTACTTC.

The V call is TRBV7-2, the J call TRBJ2-7; weak D call: TRBD2 (5 bases). Trimming shortened V by 5 bases and J by 0 bases, and 11 bases separated the two germline ends. In germline, CDR1 is SGHTA, CDR2 FQGNSA. The CDR3 loop spans 14 amino acids. CDR3 nucleotides: TGTGCCAGCAGCCATGGAGGCCCCTCCTACGAGCAGTACTTC. This translates into CASSHGGPSYEQYF.

The chain employs TRBV6-5 and TRBJ2-2; 8 bases fit TRBD1. The CDR3 spans 13 residues. Trimming took 6 bases from V and 7 from J; bases not matched to a gene: 4. CDR1 and CDR2 (germline): MNHEY, SVGAGI. CDR3 bases: TGTGCCAGCAGACAGGGGGTCTTCGGGGAGCTGTTTTTT. Amino acids: CASRQGVFGELFF.

V is TRBV10-3 and J is TRBJ1-2; TRBD1 might be the D (6 bases). The CDR3 spans 14 residues. Trimming removed 10 bases at V and 2 bases at J, with 17 bases between. CDR1 is ENHRY and CDR2 is SYGVKD in the germline V gene. DNA of the CDR3: TGTGCCACATTATGGGGGGCTCCAAACTATGGCTACACCTTC. Amino acids: CATLWGAPNYGYTF.

CDR3 region: CAISDRARQLQETQYF. Here the CDR3 DNA reads TGTGCCATCAGTGATCGCGCACGTCAACTCCAAGAGACCCAGTACTTC. The chain has TRBV10-3 and TRBJ2-5; D uncertain. The ends were cut back, 3 bases at V and 1 base at J, with 15 bases in the middle. This CDR3 has 16 amino acids. Germline CDR1 reads ENHRY; CDR2 reads SYGVKD.

This clone has only one observation. This chain joins TRBV7-9 and TRBJ1-1; tentative D call: TRBD1 (5 bases). Germline CDR1 and CDR2: SEHNR and FQNEAQ (reference sequence). With 3 bases removed from V and 6 bases from J, the gap between germline ends came to 14 bases. This CDR3 spans 14 amino acids. As DNA, the CDR3 is TGTGCCAGCAGCTTTTCTCAAGGAGGGGCTGAAGCTTTCTTT. Protein sequence: CASSFSQGGAEAFF.

The rearrangement uses TRBV19 and TRBJ2-1; 8 bases fit TRBD2. From germline, CDR1 is LNHDA and CDR2 SQIVND (reference sequence). This CDR3 region has 16 residues. V was clipped by 7 bases and J by 7 bases; unmatched bases: 15. Here the CDR3 reads CASTPEEAGAENEQFF. Here the CDR3 DNA reads TGTGCCAGTACCCCGGAGGAAGCGGGAGCGGAAAATGAGCAGTTCTTC.

This chain uses TRBV5-1 with TRBJ2-5; D might be TRBD2 (5 bases). In germline, CDR1 is SGHRS, CDR2 YFSETQ. V dropped 0 bases and J dropped 1 base, with 10 bases sitting between them. The CDR3 length is 15 residues. The CDR3 here is CASSLGGFPQETQYF. CDR3 DNA: TGCGCCAGCAGCTTGGGCGGGTTCCCCCAAGAGACCCAGTACTTC. The whole variable domain, remainder taken from reference TRBV5-1 and TRBJ2-5, is KAGVTQTPRYLIKTRGQQVTLSCSPISGHRSVSWYQQTPGQGLQFLFEYFSETQRNKGNFPGRFSGRQFSNSRSEMNVSTLELGDSALYLCASSLGGFPQETQYFGPGTRLLVL.

This clone was recorded many times. The chain carries TRBV6-5 and TRBJ1-1; D ambiguous. V was shortened by 6 bases and J by 8 bases, with 13 bases between the two germline ends. The CDR3 has 12 amino acids. In germline, CDR1 is MNHEY, CDR2 SVGAGI. CDR3 nucleotides: TGTGCCAGCAGGCCAGTCCGGATGGAAGCTTTCTTT. This translates into CASRPVRMEAFF.

The chain recombines TRBV9 with TRBJ2-5; 7 bases map to TRBD2. The J call could be wrong; TRBJ2-7 is a better fit for the DNA end. The V gene's germline CDR1 is SGDLS and CDR2 YYNGEE. CDR3 size: 16 residues. DNA of the CDR3: TGTGCCAGCAGCGTAGGGGGAGCCGGGGGGTCCTACGAGCAGTACTTC. This sequence encodes CASSVGGAGGSYEQYF.

The chain employs TRBV5-1 and TRBJ2-1; 12 bases agree with TRBD2. V lost 6 bases to trimming and J lost 7 bases; unmatched junction nucleotides: 8. The CDR3 runs 15 residues. In germline, CDR1 is SGHRS, CDR2 YFSETQ. The chain's CDR3 is CASTLGLAGTNEQFF. The CDR3 nucleotides read TGCGCCAGCACCCTCGGACTAGCGGGGACGAATGAGCAGTTCTTC.

This rearrangement joins TRBV7-9 to TRBJ1-4, with D hard to call. This CDR3 is built from 18 residues. V lost 2 bases, J lost 1 base, and 17 bases lay in between. CDR1 and CDR2 from the germline V gene are SEHNR and FQNEAQ (reference sequence). This CDR3 reads CASSLPHLQLETNEKLFF. The CDR3, as DNA: TGTGCCAGCAGCTTACCCCACCTTCAACTGGAAACTAATGAAAAACTGTTTTTT. Full variable domain (outside the CDR3, taken from reference TRBV7-9 and TRBJ1-4): DTGVSQNPRHKITKRGQNVTFRCDPISEHNRLYWYRQTLGQGPEFLTYFQNEAQLEKSRLLSDRFSAERPKGSFSTLEIQRTEQGDSAMYLCASSLPHLQLETNEKLFFGSGTQLSVL.